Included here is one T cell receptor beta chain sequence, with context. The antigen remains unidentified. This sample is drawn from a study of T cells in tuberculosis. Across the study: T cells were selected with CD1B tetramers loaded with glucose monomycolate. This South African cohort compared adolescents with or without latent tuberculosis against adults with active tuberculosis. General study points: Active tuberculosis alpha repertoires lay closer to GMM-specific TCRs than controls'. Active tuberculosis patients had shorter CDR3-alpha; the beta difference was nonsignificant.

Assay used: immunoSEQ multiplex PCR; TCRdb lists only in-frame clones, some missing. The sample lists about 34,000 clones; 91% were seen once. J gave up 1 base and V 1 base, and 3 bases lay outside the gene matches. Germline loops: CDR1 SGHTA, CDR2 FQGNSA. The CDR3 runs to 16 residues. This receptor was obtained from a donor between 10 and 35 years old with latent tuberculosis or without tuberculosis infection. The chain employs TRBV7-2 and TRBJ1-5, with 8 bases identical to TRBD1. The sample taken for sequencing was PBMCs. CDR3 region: CASSLGTGMSNQPQHF. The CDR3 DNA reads TGTGCCAGCAGCTTAGGGACAGGGATGAGCAATCAGCCCCAGCATTTT.